The 15 T cell receptor beta chains in this list originate from one sample, sequenced in a study of cytomegalovirus exposure and HLA in healthy donors. With 60 Vbeta and 13 Jbeta primers, the PCR was carried out. Some clones are missing from TCRdb's copy, which holds only in-frame ones; the method was immunoSEQ multiplex PCR. The sample lists about 120,000 clones, around 80% occurring once. Sequences were obtained from PBMCs. These receptors were obtained from a human donor in good health.

This chain connects TRBV19 to TRBJ1-1; D remains ambiguous. CDR1 and CDR2 from the germline V gene are LNHDA and SQIVND (reference sequence). The CDR3 runs to 16 residues. V shed 3 bases and J shed 0 bases, with 14 bases lying between them. The DNA of the CDR3 is TGTGCCAGTAGTATCAGCGGCGGGAGCTTGAACACTGAAGCTTTCTTT. Protein sequence: CASSISGGSLNTEAFF.

This chain joins TRBV4-1 and TRBJ1-6; 9 bases line up with TRBD1. Germline assignment: CDR1 MGHRA and CDR2 YSYEKL. This CDR3 comprises 16 residues. Trimming cost V 6 bases and J 7 bases; bases outside gene matches: 10. The CDR3 protein is CASRDYYGTGNSPLHF. CDR3 bases: TGCGCCAGCAGAGACTATTATGGGACAGGGAATTCACCCCTCCACTTT.

The V call is TRBV12-5, the J call TRBJ2-7; possible D gene TRBD1, 6 bases. V lost 1 base to trimming and J lost 1 base, with 11 bases between them. Germline CDR1 LGHNT, CDR2 FRNRAP. The CDR3 contains 15 residues. Here the CDR3 DNA reads TGTGCTAGTGGTTTGGGTCAAGGGGGTTCCTACGAGCAGTACTTC. It translates to CASGLGQGGSYEQYF.

The rearrangement joins TRBV4-2 to TRBJ1-2, with D unclear. The length of the CDR3 is 13 residues. V lost 1 base to trimming and J lost 3 bases, with 6 bases between them. Germline V lookup: CDR1 LGHNA, CDR2 YNFKEQ. Written as DNA, the CDR3 is TGTGCCAGCAGCCAAGCGGTTGACTATGGCTACACCTTC. As protein: CASSQAVDYGYTF.

The chain is built from TRBV6-5 and TRBJ1-4; 9 bases line up with TRBD1. The junction had 6 bases not matched to a gene; V was cut back by 5 bases and J by 8 bases. The CDR3 runs 14 residues. Germline loops: CDR1 MNHEY, CDR2 SVGAGI. This CDR3 reads CASSMEDRGEKLFF. CDR3 DNA sequence: TGTGCCAGCAGTATGGAGGACAGGGGAGAAAAACTGTTTTTT.

J is TRBJ2-7 and V is TRBV4-2; no firm D call. CDR3 length: 15 residues. Trimming took off 1 base at V and 4 bases at J, with 14 bases between the two ends. CDR1 and CDR2 (germline): LGHNA, YNFKEQ. The CDR3 DNA follows: TGTGCCAGCAGCCAAGCGACCGTGACACCTTACGAGCAGTACTTC. This encodes CASSQATVTPYEQYF.

This chain links TRBV5-8 with TRBJ1-4; 9 bases fit TRBD1. Germline V lookup: CDR1 SGHTS, CDR2 YDEGEE. Trimming took 0 bases from V and 6 from J; bases not matched to a gene: 3. The CDR3 totals 15 residues. CDR3 coding DNA: TGTGCCAGCAGCTTGGGGGACAGGGTGGATGAAAAACTGTTTTTT. As protein: CASSLGDRVDEKLFF.

The chain carries TRBV6-5 and TRBJ1-1; TRBD1 might be the D (5 bases). The CDR3 spans 14 residues. V was clipped by 5 bases and J by 6 bases, with 16 bases between them. Germline V gene data show CDR1 as MNHEY and CDR2 as SVGAGI. CDR3 bases: TGTGCCAGCAGTGATATCAGGTGGGGCCCTGAAGCTTTCTTT. Translating gives CASSDIRWGPEAFF.

The V gene is TRBV6-1, the J gene TRBJ1-2; no clear D. Trimming shortened V by 3 bases and J by 0 bases, and 14 bases separated the two germline ends. Germline values: CDR1 MNHNS, CDR2 SASEGT. This CDR3 has 16 residues. The CDR3 protein is CASSDKISGPNYGYTF. The CDR3 nucleotides are TGTGCCAGCAGTGATAAGATCAGCGGACCTAACTATGGCTACACCTTC.

This chain uses TRBV13 with TRBJ2-5, with 9 bases identical to TRBD1. This CDR3 spans 14 amino acids. The V gene end was trimmed by 5 bases and the J gene end by 4 bases; junction bases not matched to a gene: 5. CDR1 and CDR2 from the germline V gene are PRHDT and FYEKMQ (reference sequence). CDR3 region: CASSPRQGGETQYF. The CDR3 DNA sequence: TGTGCCAGCAGCCCCAGACAGGGGGGAGAGACCCAGTACTTC. Full variable domain (remainder filled in from reference TRBV13 and TRBJ2-5): AAGVIQSPRHLIKEKRETATLKCYPIPRHDTVYWYQQGPGQDPQFLISFYEKMQSDKGSIPDRFSAQQFSDYHSELNMSSLELGDSALYFCASSPRQGGETQYFGPGTRLLVL.

The rearrangement uses TRBV9 and TRBJ2-2; D is uncertain. The CDR3 is 13 residues long. CDR1 and CDR2 (germline): SGDLS, YYNGEE. The germline V and J ends were trimmed by 0 bases and 3 bases, with 3 bases remaining between them. The CDR3 nucleotides are TGTGCCAGCAGCGTAGCGGACACCGGGGAGCTGTTTTTT. Translation gives CASSVADTGELFF. Together with reference TRBV9 and TRBJ2-2, the CDR3 gives the full variable domain: DSGVTQTPKHLITATGQRVTLRCSPRSGDLSVYWYQQSLDQGLQFLIQYYNGEERAKGNILERFSAQQFPDLHSELNLSSLELGDSALYFCASSVADTGELFFGEGSRLTVL.

The CDR3 DNA is TGTGCCACCAGCAGACAGGGGGCCCTCTACAATGAGCAGTTCTTC. This gives the protein CATSRQGALYNEQFF. The chain is built from TRBV15 and TRBJ2-1; 8 nucleotides agree with TRBD1. J lost 3 bases, V lost 2 bases, and 3 bases had no gene match. The CDR3 covers 15 residues. CDR1 LNHNV and CDR2 YYDKDF come from the germline V gene (reference sequence). Variable domain in full (rest from reference TRBV15 and TRBJ2-1): DAMVIQNPRYQVTQFGKPVTLSCSQTLNHNVMYWYQQKSSQAPKLLFHYYDKDFNNEADTPDNFQSRRPNTSFCFLDIRSPGLGDTAMYLCATSRQGALYNEQFFGPGTRLTVL.

The V call is TRBV11-1, the J call TRBJ2-5; 7 nucleotides line up with TRBD2. The V gene's germline CDR1 is SGHAT and CDR2 FQDESV (reference sequence). This CDR3 has 14 amino acids. J gave up 5 bases and V 0 bases, and 3 bases lay outside the gene matches. The CDR3 bases are TGTGCCAGCAGCTTAGCCGGGACTATGGAGACCCAGTACTTC. The encoded protein is CASSLAGTMETQYF.

V gene TRBV9 combines with J gene TRBJ2-2, with D maybe TRBD2 (7 bases). Looked up from germline, CDR1 is SGDLS and CDR2 is YYNGEE. The CDR3 loop spans 13 amino acids. V lost 3 bases and J 10 bases, leaving 13 bases between the germline ends. The CDR3 bases are TGTGCCAGCAGCGAGGGGGGGGCCCAGGAGCTGTTTTTT. Translated: CASSEGGAQELFF. Full variable domain (outside the CDR3, taken from reference TRBV9 and TRBJ2-2): DSGVTQTPKHLITATGQRVTLRCSPRSGDLSVYWYQQSLDQGLQFLIQYYNGEERAKGNILERFSAQQFPDLHSELNLSSLELGDSALYFCASSEGGAQELFFGEGSRLTVL.

The chain employs TRBV4-1 and TRBJ1-1; D call uncertain. From germline, CDR1 is MGHRA and CDR2 YSYEKL. Trimming removed 0 bases at V and 0 bases at J, with 5 bases between. The CDR3 has 14 residues. The CDR3 sequence: CASSQEAVNTEAFF. In DNA, the CDR3 is TGCGCCAGCAGCCAAGAAGCCGTGAACACTGAAGCTTTCTTT.